The 26 T cell receptor beta chains below come from one sample, sequenced in a study of blood T cells in healthy people across ages. Next came a second PCR, run for roughly 6 to 11 cycles, which used a sample-barcoded 5' primer along with a J-beta primer mix. MiXCR, applied by TCRdb to the 5' RACE reads, yields one record per CDR3 protein. Of 800,000 to 1,000,000 distinct CDR3 sequences in the sample, roughly 43% are singletons; the top ten hold roughly an eighth. Specimen: blood. These receptors all come from a man under 40 in good health.

The chain has TRBV24-1 and TRBJ1-5; 8 bases fit TRBD1. The CDR3 spans 16 residues. V gave up 3 bases and J gave up 2 bases; unmatched junction bases: 5. The germline CDR1 and CDR2 sequences are KGHDR and SFDVKD. This CDR3 is CATSDARGQGNQPQHF. The CDR3 DNA is TGTGCCACCAGTGATGCCAGGGGGCAGGGCAATCAGCCCCAGCATTTT.

This clonotype was counted between two and nine times. The chain recombines TRBV6-5 with TRBJ2-7; D is unresolved. The CDR3 has 13 amino acids. CDR1 and CDR2 (germline): MNHEY, SVGAGI. Trimming took off 2 bases at V and 3 bases at J, with 8 bases between the two ends. CDR3: CASSYLPHYEQYF. The CDR3 DNA reads TGTGCCAGCAGTTACCTCCCTCACTACGAGCAGTACTTC.

This sequence joins TRBV6-5 and TRBJ2-4, with 12 bases identical to TRBD2. The tail of the sequence fits TRBJ2-5 better, so the J call may be wrong. Per the germline V gene, CDR1 is MNHEY and CDR2 is SVGAGI. The CDR3 has 20 amino acids. Here the CDR3 DNA reads TGTGCCAGCAGTTACTCTCCTAGCGGGGGGGCCCAACTTCCTCAAGAGACCCAGTACTTC. Its translation: CASSYSPSGGAQLPQETQYF.

This rearrangement joins TRBV6-5 to TRBJ2-1; unclear D gene. CDR3 length equals 14 residues. Deletions cut 8 bases from V and 5 bases from J, with 16 bases between. Germline-derived CDR1 and CDR2 are MNHEY and SVGAGI. The DNA of the CDR3 is TGTGCCAGCCGGGTAGGGCAGGTTAACAATGAGCAGTTCTTC. Amino acid sequence: CASRVGQVNNEQFF.

On this clonotype itself: The DNA is omitted, as the CDR3 cannot be located on it reliably, and the CDR3 follows TCRdb's listing. The chain joins TRBV18 to TRBJ1-1; TRBD1, the D gene given by the table, was not confirmed from the DNA. Germline V gene data show CDR1 as KGHSH and CDR2 as LQKENI. The CDR3 spans 22 residues, counting both ends. The CDR3 protein is CASSPPAPYEQYFGAGTTEAFF.

This rearrangement joins TRBV20-1 to TRBJ2-1; D may be TRBD2 (6 bases). Germline-derived CDR1 and CDR2 are DFQATT and SNEGSKA (reference sequence). The CDR3 runs to 14 residues. V gave up 5 bases and J gave up 4 bases, with 15 bases separating them. The CDR3 region has the DNA TGCAGTGCTGCTATGGGAGGCCTATACAATGAGCAGTTCTTC. As protein: CSAAMGGLYNEQFF.

The chain recombines TRBV5-1 with TRBJ2-1; D is possibly TRBD1 or TRBD2 (5 bases each). This CDR3 spans 12 amino acids. The V and J ends lost 4 bases and 7 bases respectively, with 9 bases between them. Germline V CDR1 and CDR2: SGHRS, YFSETQ. This CDR3 reads CASSREGNEQFF. CDR3 nucleotide sequence: TGCGCCAGCAGCCGAGAGGGGAATGAGCAGTTCTTC.

This sequence joins TRBV3-1 and TRBJ2-5; D tentatively reads TRBD1 or TRBD2 (5 bases each). The CDR3 totals 16 residues. Germline V gene lookup returns CDR1 LGHDT and CDR2 YNNKEL (reference sequence). The ends were cut back, 0 bases at V and 5 bases at J, with 16 bases in the middle. Here the CDR3 DNA reads TGTGCCAGCAGCCAAGATCGCCGGGGACCGGAGGAGACCCAGTACTTC. It encodes CASSQDRRGPEETQYF.

This chain joins TRBV9 and TRBJ1-2, with 7 bases lining up with TRBD1. This CDR3 contains 18 residues. V shed 0 bases, J shed 8 bases, and the junction held 19 bases outside the gene matches. Germline V gives CDR1 SGDLS, CDR2 YYNGEE. CDR3 amino acids: CASSVDIGGATGSVGYTF. The CDR3 nucleotides read TGTGCCAGCAGCGTAGATATAGGGGGGGCGACAGGGTCAGTCGGCTACACCTTC. The full variable domain, completed using reference TRBV9 and TRBJ1-2, is DSGVTQTPKHLITATGQRVTLRCSPRSGDLSVYWYQQSLDQGLQFLIQYYNGEERAKGNILERFSAQQFPDLHSELNLSSLELGDSALYFCASSVDIGGATGSVGYTFGSGTRLTVV.

There are a few counts of this clonotype. CDR3 residues: CAISESWGVGGYEQYF. CDR3 in DNA: TGTGCCATCAGTGAGTCCTGGGGGGTCGGAGGTTACGAGCAGTACTTC. The V and J genes are TRBV10-3 and TRBJ2-7, with a tentative D call TRBD2 (6 bases). Trimming took off 0 bases at V and 4 bases at J, with 16 bases between the two ends. The length of the CDR3 is 16 residues. Germline values: CDR1 ENHRY, CDR2 SYGVKD.

A few counts support this clonotype. The gene calls are TRBV6-2 or TRBV6-3 and TRBJ2-5; D is unresolved. Matching the DNA end better, TRBJ2-7 makes the J call doubtful. CDR1 and CDR2 (germline): MNHEY, SVGEGT. This CDR3 spans 14 amino acids. In nucleotides, the CDR3 is TGTGCCAGCAGTGACGTGGGAAGGGTCAACGAGCAGTACTTC. It encodes CASSDVGRVNEQYF.

V gene TRBV28 combines with J gene TRBJ2-4, with TRBD2 identical over 7 bases. The CDR3 is 17 residues long. Germline V lookup: CDR1 MDHEN, CDR2 SYDVKM. Trimming at V came to 5 bases and at J to 4 bases, leaving 14 bases not matched to a gene. CDR3 sequence: CASSHAPGARGKNIQYF. CDR3 sequence (DNA): TGTGCCAGCAGTCACGCCCCCGGGGCGCGGGGGAAAAACATTCAGTACTTC. Full variable domain (missing parts from reference TRBV28 and TRBJ2-4): DVKVTQSSRYLVKRTGEKVFLECVQDMDHENMFWYRQDPGLGLRLIYFSYDVKMKEKGDIPEGYSVSREKKERFSLILESASTNQTSMYLCASSHAPGARGKNIQYFGAGTRLSVL.

The J gene is TRBJ1-2, the V gene TRBV6-2 or TRBV6-3; no clear D gene. The CDR3 length is 13 residues. The V gene lost 5 bases and the J gene lost 5 bases, with 12 bases spanning the gap. Per the germline V gene, CDR1 is MNHEY and CDR2 is SVGEGT. The CDR3 region is CASSSDGVYGYTF. CDR3 DNA: TGTGCCAGCAGTAGTGACGGAGTATATGGCTACACCTTC.

This clonotype was counted between two and nine times. The chain recombines TRBV7-8 with TRBJ2-7; 9 bases are a match to TRBD1. The CDR3 has 15 amino acids. Germline V gene sequence: CDR1 SGHVS, CDR2 FQNEAQ. Unmatched junction bases numbered 8, after V lost 5 bases and J lost 3 bases. CDR3 sequence reads: CASSPRGTGLYEQYF. The CDR3 region has the DNA TGTGCCAGCAGCCCAAGAGGGACAGGGCTCTACGAGCAGTACTTC.

V usage is TRBV5-1 and J usage is TRBJ2-3; TRBD2 aligns across 8 bases. CDR1 SGHRS and CDR2 YFSETQ come from the germline V gene. J gave up 0 bases and V 6 bases, and 18 bases lay outside the gene matches. The CDR3 runs to 19 residues. The CDR3 DNA is TGCGCCAGCAAAGGCTACCTGGCGGGGGGTATAACTAGCACAGATACGCAGTATTTT. It encodes CASKGYLAGGITSTDTQYF.

The rearrangement joins TRBV6-6 to TRBJ2-5, with TRBD2 matching 7 bases. Per germline, CDR1 MNHNY and CDR2 SVGAGI (reference sequence). After removal of 2 bases from V and 1 base from J, the junction contained 4 bases not matched to a gene. The CDR3 is 15 residues long. CDR3 region: CASSYLAEFQETQYF. CDR3 DNA sequence: TGTGCCAGCAGTTACCTAGCGGAATTCCAAGAGACCCAGTACTTC.

The chain uses TRBV12-3 or TRBV12-4 and TRBJ2-2; D unclear. Deletions cut 5 bases from V and 5 bases from J, with 12 bases between. CDR3 length equals 14 residues. DNA for the CDR3: TGTGCCAGCAGTCTAACACGGACGACCGGGGAGCTGTTTTTT. Its protein product is CASSLTRTTGELFF.

The rearrangement uses TRBV3-1 and TRBJ2-1; no firm D call. Trimming left V 3 bases short and J 5 bases short, with 5 bases between. The CDR3 totals 12 residues. Germline V gene lookup returns CDR1 LGHDT and CDR2 YNNKEL (reference sequence). DNA of the CDR3: TGTGCCAGCAGCCACCTCAACAATGAGCAGTTCTTC. Translating it yields CASSHLNNEQFF.

This clonotype was seen repeatedly, ten times or more. The chain links TRBV5-1 to TRBJ1-6, with D unresolved. This CDR3 is 15 amino acids long. V lost 0 bases, J lost 9 bases, and 13 bases lay in between. Germline CDR1 and CDR2: SGHRS and YFSETQ. The CDR3 spells CASSLDGTSSSPLHF. CDR3 nucleotide sequence: TGCGCCAGCAGCTTGGATGGCACCTCTTCTTCACCCCTCCACTTT.

This clonotype has just a few counts. The rearrangement uses TRBV4-1 and TRBJ1-4; D not certain. Germline V lookup: CDR1 MGHRA, CDR2 YSYEKL. Trimming stripped 4 bases from V and 0 bases from J, with 9 bases between. The CDR3 is 15 residues long. The CDR3 DNA reads as TGCGCCAGCAGCCGCCAGGAAGCAACTAATGAAAAACTGTTTTTT. Protein sequence: CASSRQEATNEKLFF.

Many counts were recorded for this clonotype. This chain joins TRBV29-1 and TRBJ2-7; 7 nucleotides line up with TRBD1. The J segment lost 5 bases and the V segment lost 7 bases, leaving 11 bases of the junction unmatched. The germline CDR1 and CDR2 sequences are SQVTM and ANQGSEA. The CDR3 loop spans 13 amino acids. CDR3 region: CSAETGIVDEQYF. CDR3 nucleotides: TGCAGCGCTGAGACAGGGATCGTAGACGAGCAGTACTTC.

This clonotype has only a few counts. The V gene is TRBV10-3, the J gene TRBJ2-1; D perhaps matches TRBD2 (6 bases). CDR3 size: 15 residues. Germline lookup yields CDR1 ENHRY and CDR2 SYGVKD. Trimming took 3 bases from V and 8 from J, leaving 17 bases between them. The chain's CDR3 is CAISDRLGMRDEQFF. The CDR3 DNA reads as TGTGCCATCAGTGATAGACTAGGGATGCGGGATGAGCAGTTCTTC.

The chain is built from TRBV10-3 and TRBJ1-1, with D uncertain. From germline, CDR1 is ENHRY and CDR2 SYGVKD. The CDR3 sequence is 14 residues long. The ends were cut back, 7 bases at V and 1 base at J, with 13 bases in the middle. The CDR3: CAITAQWPNTEAFF. CDR3 coding DNA: TGTGCCATCACGGCCCAGTGGCCGAACACTGAAGCTTTCTTT.

V gene TRBV27 combines with J gene TRBJ1-4; D is unclear. Trimming removed 6 bases from V and 5 bases from J, with 13 bases in between. CDR3 length: 14 residues. Germline V gene sequence: CDR1 MNHEY, CDR2 SMNVEV (reference sequence). For the CDR3, the DNA is TGTGCCAGCAGGACTGGAACCTCGAATGAAAAACTGTTTTTT. Translated: CASRTGTSNEKLFF.

The V and J genes are TRBV4-3 and TRBJ2-3; weak D call: TRBD2 (5 bases). CDR1 is LGHNA, CDR2 YSLEER, per germline. The CDR3 is 16 residues long. Trimming shortened V by 3 bases and J by 0 bases, and 13 bases separated the two germline ends. CDR3 loop: CASSQYGRASTDTQYF. The CDR3 DNA follows: TGCGCCAGCAGCCAGTATGGGAGAGCTAGCACAGATACGCAGTATTTT.

This chain connects TRBV7-9 to TRBJ1-1; TRBD1 might be the D (6 bases). Germline V gives CDR1 SEHNR, CDR2 FQNEAQ (reference sequence). The V and J ends lost 10 bases and 6 bases respectively, with 18 bases between them. The CDR3 spans 13 residues. Here the CDR3 reads CANLGGGRPEAFF. In nucleotides, the CDR3 is TGTGCCAATCTAGGGGGGGGCCGCCCTGAAGCTTTCTTT.